The 27 T cell receptor beta chains reported below all come from one sample, sequenced in a study of T cell responses to AZD1222 COVID-19 vaccine. TCRdb keeps only in-frame clones here, not all; method: immunoSEQ multiplex PCR. The sample includes some 81,000 clones, approximately 86% of them seen just once. Source: peripheral blood, taken 28 days after the second AZD1222 dose. All receptors derive from an adult who received the AZD1222 COVID-19 vaccine.

J is TRBJ1-2 and V is TRBV28; the D is unclear. V lost 6 bases and J 4 bases, leaving 15 bases between the germline ends. Germline CDR1 reads MDHEN; CDR2 reads SYDVKM. The CDR3 is 14 amino acids. This CDR3 reads CASSYSGEAYGYTF. In nucleotides, the CDR3 is TGTGCCAGCAGCTACAGCGGGGAGGCCTATGGCTACACCTTC.

The chain recombines TRBV19 with TRBJ2-3; D gene uncertain. The germline V and J ends were trimmed by 3 bases and 5 bases, with 12 bases remaining between them. The CDR3 is 14 amino acids. Looked up from germline, CDR1 is LNHDA and CDR2 is SQIVND (reference sequence). The CDR3 coding sequence is TGTGCCAGTAGTATTGCCTCTGGGTTAGATACGCAGTATTTT. Its protein is CASSIASGLDTQYF. Using reference TRBV19 and TRBJ2-3 for the parts outside the CDR3, the full variable domain is DGGITQSPKYLFRKEGQNVTLSCEQNLNHDAMYWYRQDPGQGLRLIYYSQIVNDFQKGDIAEGYSVSREKKESFPLTVTSAQKNPTAFYLCASSIASGLDTQYFGPGTRLTVL.

The rearrangement links TRBV12-3 or TRBV12-4 to TRBJ2-7, with a possible D match to TRBD1 (6 bases). The CDR3 is 13 amino acids. V was clipped by 2 bases and J by 6 bases, with 11 bases between them. In nucleotides, the CDR3 is TGTGCCAGCAGTTTATCAGGGGACGGCGAGCAGTACTTC. Protein: CASSLSGDGEQYF.

J is TRBJ1-6 and V is TRBV5-1; D is possibly TRBD1 (6 bases). This CDR3 is 15 amino acids long. The V gene lost 4 bases and the J gene lost 6 bases, with 14 bases spanning the gap. Germline loops: CDR1 SGHRS, CDR2 YFSETQ. The CDR3, as DNA: TGCGCCAGCAGCCCAGGGGTCTCCCTTAATTCACCCCTCCACTTT. Residues: CASSPGVSLNSPLHF.

This chain links TRBV27 with TRBJ2-7; TRBD2 agrees at 9 bases. From germline, CDR1 is MNHEY and CDR2 SMNVEV (reference sequence). The CDR3 is 18 amino acids. V was pared by 5 bases and J by 2 bases, with 16 bases of the junction left unmatched. The CDR3 nucleotides are TGTGCCAGCAGTCGTCGGGCCAGCCGACTAGCGGCCGCCTACGAGCAGTACTTC. It translates to CASSRRASRLAAAYEQYF.

V is TRBV5-1 and J is TRBJ1-3; D might be TRBD1 (5 bases). V lost 0 bases to trimming and J lost 4 bases, with 11 bases between them. The CDR3 loop spans 15 amino acids. The germline gives CDR1 SGHRS, CDR2 YFSETQ. CDR3 in DNA: TGCGCCAGCAGCTTGGCATCGAGGGACGGAAACACCATATATTTT. This codes for CASSLASRDGNTIYF. The complete variable domain, with remaining parts taken from reference TRBV5-1 and TRBJ1-3, reads KAGVTQTPRYLIKTRGQQVTLSCSPISGHRSVSWYQQTPGQGLQFLFEYFSETQRNKGNFPGRFSGRQFSNSRSEMNVSTLELGDSALYLCASSLASRDGNTIYFGEGSWLTVV.

The chain joins TRBV5-1 to TRBJ1-5; TRBD1 agrees at 8 bases. This CDR3 is built from 14 residues. In germline, CDR1 is SGHRS, CDR2 YFSETQ. The ends lost 0 bases at V and 5 bases at J; junction bases unmatched: 1. In DNA form, the CDR3 reads TGCGCCAGCAGCTTGGGGACAGGGTATCAGCCCCAGCATTTT. It yields the protein CASSLGTGYQPQHF.

This chain connects TRBV5-1 to TRBJ2-1; D is ambiguous. CDR3 size: 15 residues. Per germline, CDR1 SGHRS and CDR2 YFSETQ. V lost 0 bases, J lost 8 bases, and 15 bases lay in between. The CDR3 here is CASSLGGFRMDEQFF. CDR3 sequence (DNA): TGCGCCAGCAGCTTGGGAGGTTTTAGGATGGATGAGCAGTTCTTC. Supplemented by reference TRBV5-1 and TRBJ2-1, the full variable domain reads KAGVTQTPRYLIKTRGQQVTLSCSPISGHRSVSWYQQTPGQGLQFLFEYFSETQRNKGNFPGRFSGRQFSNSRSEMNVSTLELGDSALYLCASSLGGFRMDEQFFGPGTRLTVL.

J is TRBJ1-2 and V is TRBV7-2; no clear D. In germline, CDR1 is SGHTA, CDR2 FQGNSA. The CDR3 covers 13 residues. The V gene lost 3 bases and the J gene lost 5 bases, with 10 bases spanning the gap. The CDR3 DNA reads TGTGCCAGCAGCTTGGCCGGTCCGTATGGCTACACCTTC. Its protein is CASSLAGPYGYTF.

The rearrangement links TRBV19 to TRBJ1-2, with D possibly matching TRBD1 (6 bases). The CDR3 length is 14 residues. CDR1 and CDR2 from the germline V gene are LNHDA and SQIVND (reference sequence). The V gene lost 10 bases and the J gene lost 3 bases, with 18 bases spanning the gap. CDR3 residues: CATPTEGDYYGYTF. In DNA, the CDR3 is TGTGCCACCCCAACGGAGGGGGATTACTATGGCTACACCTTC.

This chain connects TRBV4-3 to TRBJ2-1; D is unresolved. This CDR3 comprises 14 residues. V gave up 0 bases and J gave up 6 bases, with 9 bases separating them. Germline values: CDR1 LGHNA, CDR2 YSLEER. The CDR3 region is CASSQDRARNEQFF. As DNA, the CDR3 is TGCGCCAGCAGCCAAGATCGGGCTCGCAATGAGCAGTTCTTC.

V usage is TRBV7-3 and J usage is TRBJ2-2; D is unclear. Germline assignment: CDR1 SGHTA and CDR2 FQGTGA. V lost 4 bases and J lost 0, with 12 bases in between. CDR3 length equals 16 residues. CDR3: CASSSHSPPNTGELFF. CDR3 nucleotide sequence: TGTGCCAGCAGCTCCCACAGTCCTCCGAACACCGGGGAGCTGTTTTTT.

V gene TRBV5-4 combines with J gene TRBJ2-1; 12 positions match TRBD2. The CDR3 totals 14 residues. Looked up from germline, CDR1 is SGHNT and CDR2 is YYREEE (reference sequence). With 5 bases clipped from V and 5 bases from J, the junction kept 2 bases outside the gene matches. Here the CDR3 DNA reads TGTGCCAGCAGGAGACTAGCGGGGGACAATGAGCAGTTCTTC. Its translation is CASRRLAGDNEQFF.

The chain combines TRBV6-1 with TRBJ1-2, with unresolved D. The CDR3 has 11 amino acids. The V end was cut by 0 bases, the J end by 8 bases, with 4 bases between. Germline V lookup: CDR1 MNHNS, CDR2 SASEGT. The CDR3 nucleotides read TGTGCCAGCAGTGAAGCTTGGGGCTACACCTTC. It specifies CASSEAWGYTF.

The chain uses TRBV6-5 and TRBJ1-2; D not certain. V lost 6 bases and J 6 bases, leaving 17 bases between the germline ends. The CDR3 runs to 14 residues. CDR1 is MNHEY, CDR2 SVGAGI, per germline. The DNA of the CDR3 is TGTGCCAGCAGCTCCCTAGGGCTGGAGAATGGCTACACCTTC. Translated: CASSSLGLENGYTF.

The V gene is TRBV7-8, the J gene TRBJ2-1, with D possibly TRBD2 on 5 matching bases. The V end was cut by 4 bases, the J end by 3 bases, with 16 bases between. Germline CDR1 is SGHVS and CDR2 is FQNEAQ. The CDR3 covers 16 residues. The CDR3 reads CASSSGLALGYNEQFF. DNA for the CDR3: TGTGCCAGCAGCTCTGGACTTGCGCTGGGCTACAATGAGCAGTTCTTC.

This clone was detected once. The CDR3 protein is CASRSGGYEQYF. CDR3 bases: TGTGCCAGCAGGAGCGGGGGTTACGAGCAGTACTTC. The rearrangement links TRBV5-8 to TRBJ2-7; 8 bases line up with TRBD2. The trim removed 5 bases at V and 4 bases at J, leaving 2 bases unmatched. The length of the CDR3 is 12 residues. Germline V gene lookup returns CDR1 SGHTS and CDR2 YDEGEE.

The V and J genes are TRBV28 and TRBJ2-1; TRBD2 aligns across 11 bases. Trimming at V came to 3 bases and at J to 5 bases, leaving 6 bases not matched to a gene. The CDR3 loop spans 16 amino acids. Germline V gene data show CDR1 as MDHEN and CDR2 as SYDVKM. CDR3 sequence (DNA): TGTGCCAGCAGTTTTTTCGCTAGCGGGAGGAACAATGAGCAGTTCTTC. Amino acids: CASSFFASGRNNEQFF.

This chain connects TRBV7-2 to TRBJ2-5; TRBD2 matches at 7 bases. Trimming took 1 base from V and 4 from J; bases not matched to a gene: 3. The CDR3 has 14 amino acids. Germline assignment: CDR1 SGHTA and CDR2 FQGNSA. CDR3 nucleotide sequence: TGTGCCAGCAGCTTAGGGGGAGGGGCAGAGACCCAGTACTTC. It codes for CASSLGGGAETQYF.

The chain couples TRBV23-1 to TRBJ2-5; possible D gene TRBD2, 5 bases. TRBV23-1 is an open reading frame, and its role is uncertain. The CDR3 length is 16 residues. The germline V and J ends were trimmed by 3 bases and 2 bases, with 16 bases remaining between them. In DNA form, the CDR3 reads TGCGCCAGCAGTCACGGACTGAGCTGCCCTCAAGAGACCCAGTACTTC. Protein product: CASSHGLSCPQETQYF.

The chain employs TRBV3-1 (or the pseudogene TRBV3-2) and TRBJ1-2; possible D gene TRBD1, 6 bases. The V and J ends lost 0 bases and 8 bases respectively, with 10 bases between them. CDR3 size: 13 residues. CDR1 LGHDT and CDR2 YNNKEL come from the germline V gene (reference sequence). CDR3 sequence: CASSQDRGAGYTF. The CDR3 DNA is TGTGCCAGCAGCCAAGATAGGGGGGCGGGCTACACCTTC.

The rearrangement links TRBV5-5 to TRBJ2-7; TRBD1 matches at 7 bases. The trim removed 3 bases at V and 12 bases at J, leaving 15 bases unmatched. The CDR3 is 14 residues long. Germline V gene data show CDR1 as SGHKS and CDR2 as YYEKEE (reference sequence). CDR3 coding DNA: TGTGCCAGCAGCTCACAGGACAGGCTCCCACCTCCGTACTTC. Translating it yields CASSSQDRLPPPYF.

The chain couples TRBV19 to TRBJ2-4; the D gene is possibly TRBD1 (6 bases). There are 18 residues in the CDR3. Germline assignment: CDR1 LNHDA and CDR2 SQIVND (reference sequence). The ends were cut back, 11 bases at V and 0 bases at J, with 26 bases in the middle. CDR3 sequence (DNA): TGTGCCCACAGGCAAAGGGCAGAGGGGGTCCTAGCCAAAAACATTCAGTACTTC. Protein product: CAHRQRAEGVLAKNIQYF.

The sample holds one count of this clone. This chain links TRBV11-2 with TRBJ2-7; weak D call: TRBD2 (6 bases). The ends were cut back, 0 bases at V and 5 bases at J, with 14 bases in the middle. The CDR3 is 15 amino acids. Germline CDR1 SGHAT, CDR2 FQNNGV. DNA for the CDR3: TGTGCCAGCAGCTTAGATCAAACTAGCAGGGACGAGCAGTACTTC. Residues: CASSLDQTSRDEQYF.

The rearrangement joins TRBV4-1 to TRBJ1-5; 9 positions match TRBD1. Germline CDR1 MGHRA, CDR2 YSYEKL. There are 16 residues in the CDR3. The V segment lost 0 bases and the J segment 9 bases; nucleotides outside the gene matches: 9. CDR3: CASSQDPGQGPSPQHF. Here the CDR3 DNA reads TGCGCCAGCAGCCAAGACCCCGGACAGGGGCCCTCGCCCCAGCATTTT.

The rearrangement uses TRBV7-6 and TRBJ1-4, with 9 bases that match TRBD1. Looked up from germline, CDR1 is SGHVS and CDR2 is FNYEAQ. The CDR3 totals 15 residues. Trimming cost V 5 bases and J 5 bases; bases outside gene matches: 6. CDR3 sequence (DNA): TGTGCCAGCAGCCTGATCGGGACAGGGAATGAAAAACTGTTTTTT. This encodes CASSLIGTGNEKLFF.

This chain uses TRBV28 with TRBJ2-7; tentatively, D is TRBD1 (5 bases). The CDR3 runs to 13 residues. Germline-derived CDR1 and CDR2 are MDHEN and SYDVKM. The V end lost 6 bases, the J end lost 3 bases, and 12 bases lay between the germline ends. Here the CDR3 DNA reads TGTGCCAGCAGCTTAGACAGTTTCTACGAGCAGTACTTC. Protein: CASSLDSFYEQYF.